The entry below gives a single TCR beta chain sequence along with its context. V was shortened by 5 bases and J by 3 bases, with 14 bases between the two germline ends. CDR1 is SGHTA, CDR2 FQGNSA, per germline. This CDR3 contains 15 residues. In the original processing: Estimation of nucleated cell counts relied on the amplification of reference gene primers. The method was immunoSEQ multiplex PCR; TCRdb's version includes in-frame clones alone and lacks a portion of them. Clonal size and the V and J genes are those of that table, whereas D and trimming came from the DNA. The sample contains approximately 300,000 clones, roughly 87% of which appear only once. The sample comes from a study of blood T cell repertoires in COVID-19. Across the study: T cells, B-cell-depleted T cells, or PBMCs provided the cDNA or gDNA that served as material.

The material sequenced was peripheral blood. This clonotype was sampled from a woman aged 50 to 60 who had recovered from COVID-19. The chain has TRBV7-2 and TRBJ1-3; perhaps TRBD1 as D (5 bases). This CDR3 reads CASSRYQGSGNTIYF. The CDR3 DNA follows: TGTGCCAGCAGCAGGTACCAGGGCAGTGGAAACACCATATATTTT.